The clone carrying this TCR beta chain was counted a few times. This CDR3 is built from 15 residues. Looked up from germline, CDR1 is LNHDA and CDR2 is SQIVND (reference sequence). J gave up 0 bases and V 8 bases, and 2 bases lay outside the gene matches. The data stem from a study of OX40 agonist ivuxolimab in advanced cancers. The repertoire was sequenced with immunoSEQ multiplex PCR; TCRdb's copy has only in-frame clones and lacks some. Of about 90,000 clones detected, around 90% appear once; the ten largest clones hold more than 0.25%. Sampled blood was obtained at baseline, cycle 4 day 1, and cycle 7 day 1.

The clonotype comes from an adult with an advanced solid tumor such as melanoma, head and neck, liver or kidney cancer. This specimen consisted of CD4+ or CD8+ T cells sorted from blood, obtained in a trial of the OX40 agonist ivuxolimab. This chain joins TRBV19 and TRBJ2-1, with 12 bases matching TRBD2. Here the CDR3 reads CASETSGSSYNEQFF. In nucleotides, the CDR3 is TGTGCCAGTGAGACTAGCGGGAGCTCCTACAATGAGCAGTTCTTC.